This T cell receptor (beta chain) stems from a study of T cell responses to AZD1222 COVID-19 vaccine. Overall study: Researchers grouped second doses given at about 4 or about 12 weeks into one pool. Study-level points and caveats: Repertoire collection took place solely once the T cell response had peaked. Only 6 or 7 AZD1222 recipients tested seropositive at baseline.

The protocol was immunoSEQ multiplex PCR, while the TCRdb copy is restricted to in-frame clones and leaves out a portion. The sample yields around 120,000 clones, 65% to 90% seen once. In germline, CDR1 is LNHDA, CDR2 SQIVND (reference sequence). This CDR3 region has 17 residues. Trimming shortened V by 7 bases and J by 4 bases, and 25 bases separated the two germline ends. As concerns this clone: The antigen is undetermined.

V and J are TRBV19 and TRBJ1-2, with D possibly matching TRBD1 (5 bases). This receptor was taken from an adult in good health. The sequencing used peripheral blood, collected on day 0 of AZD1222 vaccination. In DNA, the CDR3 is TGTGCCAGTATGGGGGGAGCCGGGACCATCGAGGCCTATGGCTACACCTTC. Protein product: CASMGGAGTIEAYGYTF.